A single sample is the source of the 20 T cell receptor beta chains below, sequenced in a study of blood T cell repertoires in COVID-19 (dated by TCRdb to the early 2020s). The library came from the immunoSEQ multiplex PCR assay. The source is immuneACCESS, and TCRdb retained only in-frame sequences with V and J called. Part of the clones is not carried over; for the studies checked, unresolved V genes explain less than half of this, and the remainder is unexplained. In all, the sample holds approximately 440,000 clones, and 90% of those were seen once. The top ten constitute 0.6% of the sample. The material sequenced was PBMCs or T cells enriched from blood (not recorded which). The origin of the receptors is a man aged 18-30 years who had recovered from COVID-19.

V and J are TRBV4-1 and TRBJ1-1, with D possibly TRBD1 on 6 matching bases. The germline gives CDR1 MGHRA, CDR2 YSYEKL. V lost 1 base to trimming and J lost 5 bases, with 14 bases between them. The length of the CDR3 is 15 residues. The CDR3 loop reads CASSQAPGQGTEAFF. Here the CDR3 DNA reads TGCGCCAGCAGCCAAGCTCCCGGGCAGGGGACTGAAGCTTTCTTT.

The rearrangement uses TRBV11-3 and TRBJ1-2; D remains ambiguous. CDR3 length: 13 amino acids. CDR1 and CDR2 (germline): SGHNT, YENEEA. V lost 2 bases and J lost 8, with 12 bases in between. DNA of the CDR3: TGTGCCAGCAGCTTAACGGCAGCGGCAGGCTACACCTTC. Amino acids: CASSLTAAAGYTF.

This chain links TRBV3-1 (or the pseudogene TRBV3-2) with TRBJ2-5; a possible D gene is TRBD2 (6 bases). Trimming shortened V by 0 bases and J by 4 bases, and 12 bases separated the two germline ends. Looked up from germline, CDR1 is LGHDT and CDR2 is YNNKEL (reference sequence). The CDR3 is 15 residues long. The CDR3 region is CASSQDMGGGETQYF. In DNA, the CDR3 is TGTGCCAGCAGCCAAGATATGGGAGGAGGAGAGACCCAGTACTTC.

In this sample, this clone turned up once. This chain connects TRBV27 to TRBJ2-7; 9 nucleotides align to TRBD2. With 3 bases clipped from V and 2 bases from J, the junction kept 5 bases outside the gene matches. Per the germline V gene, CDR1 is MNHEY and CDR2 is SMNVEV (reference sequence). This CDR3 is 15 amino acids long. The CDR3: CASSFRLAAAYEQYF. The CDR3, as DNA: TGTGCCAGCAGTTTCCGACTAGCGGCAGCCTACGAGCAGTACTTC.

V and J are TRBV19 and TRBJ2-1; 12 bases line up with TRBD2. This CDR3 has 15 residues. V trimming: 6 bases; J trimming: 2 bases; junction bases outside the gene matches: 2. Germline V gene data show CDR1 as LNHDA and CDR2 as SQIVND (reference sequence). The CDR3: CASRTSGSPYNEQFF. The CDR3 bases are TGTGCCAGTAGGACTAGCGGGAGCCCCTACAATGAGCAGTTCTTC.

This chain uses TRBV6-1 with TRBJ2-7; 10 positions agree with TRBD2. The CDR3 has 15 amino acids. Germline lookup yields CDR1 MNHNS and CDR2 SASEGT. Trimming took 3 bases from V and 4 from J; bases not matched to a gene: 6. CDR3 nucleotides: TGTGCCAGCAGTGATGTAGCGGGGGGTTCGTACGAGCAGTACTTC. Protein product: CASSDVAGGSYEQYF.

The V call is TRBV5-4, the J call TRBJ1-5; 8 bases align to TRBD1. With 4 bases clipped from V and 7 bases from J, the junction kept 4 bases outside the gene matches. This CDR3 is 13 amino acids long. The germline V gene encodes CDR1 SGHNT and CDR2 YYREEE (reference sequence). The chain's CDR3 is CASSADRGQPQHF. CDR3 DNA: TGTGCCAGCAGCGCCGACAGGGGACAGCCCCAGCATTTT.

The chain joins TRBV6-5 to TRBJ1-2; D uncertain. The CDR3 is made up of 14 amino acids. Germline CDR1 and CDR2: MNHEY and SVGAGI. Trimming removed 0 bases from V and 5 bases from J, with 10 bases in between. CDR3 coding DNA: TGTGCCAGCAGTTACTCGGAGGGCGGGTATGGCTACACCTTC. This sequence encodes CASSYSEGGYGYTF.

The chain employs TRBV14 and TRBJ2-5; D call uncertain. Germline-derived CDR1 and CDR2 are SGHDN and FVKESK. This CDR3 contains 12 residues. Trimming removed 2 bases at V and 5 bases at J, with 6 bases between. The CDR3 DNA reads as TGTGCCAGCAGCCAATACGGGGAGACCCAGTACTTC. Its translation: CASSQYGETQYF.

The genes are TRBV7-9 and TRBJ2-5; 10 nucleotides agree with TRBD1. V shed 2 bases and J 3 bases; nucleotides not matched to a gene: 3. This CDR3 comprises 15 residues. Germline assignment: CDR1 SEHNR and CDR2 FQNEAQ (reference sequence). The CDR3 region has the DNA TGTGCCAGCAGCTTAATTGGGACAGGGGAAGAGACCCAGTACTTC. Translated: CASSLIGTGEETQYF.

The genes are TRBV5-1 and TRBJ1-1, with TRBD1 as a possible D gene (5 bases). V lost 5 bases and J lost 1, with 9 bases in between. Germline CDR1 is SGHRS and CDR2 is YFSETQ. The CDR3 is 13 amino acids. CDR3 nucleotides: TGCGCCAGCAGACCCACAGGGAACACTGAAGCTTTCTTT. Its protein product is CASRPTGNTEAFF.

The V call is TRBV30, the J call TRBJ1-4; maybe TRBD1 (5 bases). This CDR3 spans 15 amino acids. Germline V gene sequence: CDR1 GTSNPN, CDR2 SVGIG (reference sequence). Trimming removed 2 bases at V and 5 bases at J, with 15 bases between. The CDR3 DNA reads as TGTGCCTGGAGTTCGGGACTAGGGAAAAATGAAAAACTGTTTTTT. It is translated as CAWSSGLGKNEKLFF.

This chain connects TRBV7-2 to TRBJ1-5; TRBD1 matches at 7 bases. The CDR3 totals 14 residues. CDR1 and CDR2 from the germline V gene are SGHTA and FQGNSA. The junction had 5 bases not matched to a gene; V was cut back by 5 bases and J by 4 bases. CDR3 bases: TGTGCCAGCAGCCCCTCACAGGGGAATCAGCCCCAGCATTTT. Translating gives CASSPSQGNQPQHF.

The V and J genes are TRBV9 and TRBJ2-3; 8 positions match TRBD2. CDR1 and CDR2 (germline): SGDLS, YYNGEE. The CDR3 has 15 residues. V shed 0 bases and J 2 bases; nucleotides not matched to a gene: 2. The CDR3 sequence: CASSVAGGDTDTQYF. DNA of the CDR3: TGTGCCAGCAGCGTAGCGGGAGGGGACACAGATACGCAGTATTTT.

There are many counts of this clone. The V call is TRBV2, the J call TRBJ2-3; 8 bases match TRBD2. CDR1 is SNHLY, CDR2 FYNNEI, per germline. The V and J ends lost 3 bases and 6 bases, in that order; junction bases with no gene match: 5. The CDR3 runs 14 residues. CDR3: CASSDQRGWDTQYF. As DNA, the CDR3 is TGTGCCAGCAGTGACCAGCGGGGGTGGGATACGCAGTATTTT.

The chain recombines TRBV12-3 or TRBV12-4 with TRBJ1-5; tentatively, D is TRBD1 (6 bases). This CDR3 region has 13 residues. Deletions cut 4 bases from V and 3 bases from J, with 7 bases between. CDR3 DNA: TGTGCCAGCAGTTCAGGGGTCAATCAGCCCCAGCATTTT. This encodes CASSSGVNQPQHF.

The rearrangement uses TRBV18 and TRBJ1-4; 7 bases line up with TRBD1. The V gene's germline CDR1 is KGHSH and CDR2 LQKENI. V dropped 3 bases and J dropped 17; count of bases not matched to a gene: 12. The CDR3 consists of 13 residues. The DNA for the CDR3 is TGTGCCAGCTCACCGGGCGCGACAGGGTTGGTTTTTTTT. It translates to CASSPGATGLVFF.

The rearrangement uses TRBV5-8 and TRBJ2-7; 11 positions match TRBD1. V lost 0 bases to trimming and J lost 4 bases; unmatched junction nucleotides: 6. The germline CDR1 and CDR2 sequences are SGHTS and YDEGEE. CDR3 size: 16 residues. CDR3 DNA: TGTGCCAGCAGCTTGGGAGGGACAGGGGGGATTTACGAGCAGTACTTC. Protein sequence: CASSLGGTGGIYEQYF.

In this sample, this clone turned up once. J is TRBJ2-2 and V is TRBV19, with D possibly TRBD1 on 5 matching bases. Germline V gene lookup returns CDR1 LNHDA and CDR2 SQIVND (reference sequence). This CDR3 comprises 17 residues. V gave up 3 bases and J gave up 0 bases, with 14 bases separating them. This CDR3 reads CASSMGKGVTNTGELFF. The DNA of the CDR3 is TGTGCCAGTAGTATGGGGAAAGGGGTTACGAACACCGGGGAGCTGTTTTTT.

The chain couples TRBV5-8 to TRBJ1-5, with 7 bases aligning to TRBD1. Germline V lookup: CDR1 SGHTS, CDR2 YDEGEE. The CDR3 contains 14 residues. V was pared by 4 bases and J by 2 bases, with 3 bases of the junction left unmatched. In nucleotides, the CDR3 is TGTGCCAGCAGCGACAGGGTGGGCAATCAGCCCCAGCATTTT. This translates into CASSDRVGNQPQHF. The full variable domain, completed using reference TRBV5-8 and TRBJ1-5, is EAGVTQSPTHLIKTRGQQATLRCSPISGHTSVYWYQQALGLGLQFLLWYDEGEERNRGNFPPRFSGRQFPNYSSELNVNALELEDSALYLCASSDRVGNQPQHFGDGTRLSIL.